This TCR beta chain was sequenced during a study of regulatory T cells in long-lasting Graves disease. Study-level information: Persistent cases took antithyroid drugs over 5 years and stayed TSH receptor antibody positive. General study points: Persistent disease was characterized by preferential usage of TRBV28, TRBJ1-2 and TRBJ2-5. Among the persistent patients, fewer than 3,000 public clonotypes were shared, more than the approximately 960 shared among new patients.

V was trimmed by 5 bases and J by 6 bases, leaving 13 bases between them. Germline V gives CDR1 KGHSH, CDR2 LQKENI. The CDR3 consists of 13 residues. Time point here: persistent/refractory GD, antithyroid drugs over 5 years with positive TRAb. Preparation of the TCR library used RNA extracted from PBMCs. With EDTA tubes as the receptacles, 7 to 9 milliliters of peripheral blood were drawn. According to the study, TCR beta libraries were built with iRepertoire HTBI primers and CDR3-region Arm-PCR. TCRdb analysed the multiplex PCR reads with MiXCR anew, one entry per CDR3 protein. The sample includes under 350,000 distinct CDR3 sequences, 20% to 25% seen only once; the top ten take about 61%. This clonotype was recorded many times. Its antigen is unidentified.

The TCR comes from a female donor with Graves disease. The starting material was peripheral blood mononuclear cells (PBMCs), obtained when the disease was refractory, from a patient treated with antithyroid drugs. The chain is built from TRBV18 and TRBJ1-1, with TRBD1 as a possible D gene (5 bases). CDR3 protein: CASSGRRGAEAFF. In DNA, the CDR3 is TGTGCCAGCTCAGGGCGGCGGGGCGCTGAAGCTTTCTTT.